These T cell receptor beta chains were read from a single sample in a study of blood T cell repertoires in COVID-19. Using immunoSEQ multiplex PCR, the repertoire was profiled, and TCRdb retains in-frame clones only, with some absent. The sample carries approximately 200,000 clones, roughly 86% recorded once. The sequencing sample was made of peripheral blood. These receptors came from a young woman with active or convalescent COVID-19. CDR3s include the opening cysteine and the closing phenylalanine or tryptophan. Fields, in order: J gene, V gene, clone size, D gene, CDR3 DNA, CDR3 protein. D genes are given only for firm matches. Only part of the rows carry a size: once, few, many, or a class if the clone is expanded.

>TRBJ2-7|TRBV28|once|TRBD2
TGTGCCAGCAGTGGGGGGGGAGGGAACTACGAGCAGTACTTC
CASSGGGGNYEQYF
>TRBJ2-1|TRBV2|.|TRBD2
TGTGCCAGCAGCCCGGGAGGCCCCGCGGGCAATGAGCAGTTCTTC
CASSPGGPAGNEQFF
>TRBJ1-2|TRBV4-2|.|.
TGTGCCAGCAGCCAAGATTTCTCGGGAGGGGACTATGGCTACACCTTC
CASSQDFSGGDYGYTF
>TRBJ1-3|TRBV5-5|.|.
TGTGCCAGCACGGGGGGGACCCACTCTGGAAACACCATATATTTT
CASTGGTHSGNTIYF
>TRBJ2-1|TRBV29-1|.|TRBD2
TGCAGCGTTGAGAGGACTAGACCCTTTGTGCAGTTCTTC
CSVERTRPFVQFF
>TRBJ2-7|TRBV7-2|.|.
TGTGCCAGCAGCTTAGCTGCCAGCATGGGGCCTGCACGCTACGAGCAGTACTTC
CASSLAASMGPARYEQYF
>TRBJ1-4|TRBV19|.|.
TGTGCCAGTAGTATGGTCGCGTCAGGGCGTCAGGAAAAACTGTTTTTT
CASSMVASGRQEKLFF
>TRBJ2-3|TRBV5-6|.|TRBD1
TGTGCCAGCAGCCCTGGGACAGGGAACACAGATACGCAGTATTTT
CASSPGTGNTDTQYF
>TRBJ2-1|TRBV6-5|.|TRBD2
TGTGCCAGCAGTTACCTAGCGGGCTCTTACAATGAGCAGTTCTTC
CASSYLAGSYNEQFF
>TRBJ2-7|TRBV25-1|.|TRBD2
TGTGCCAGCAGTGACTGGCGGGAGGTCTCCTACGAGCAGTACTTC
CASSDWREVSYEQYF
>TRBJ1-1|TRBV5-5|.|.
TGTGCCAGCAGCTTGACAGGGACGAACACTGAAGCTTTCTTT
CASSLTGTNTEAFF
>TRBJ2-3|TRBV6-1|once|TRBD2
TGTGCCAGCAGTGAACCAGGACTAGTCACAGATACGCAGTATTTT
CASSEPGLVTDTQYF
>TRBJ2-2|TRBV6-6|.|.
TGTGCCAGCAGTTACCCAGGGGACACCGGGGAGCTGTTTTTT
CASSYPGDTGELFF
>TRBJ1-5|TRBV14|.|.
TGTGCCAGCAGCCGTCCAGGGTTAAGTCAGCCCCAGCATTTT
CASSRPGLSQPQHF
>TRBJ2-2|TRBV6-6|.|TRBD1
TGTGCCAGCAGCCATCCCGACAGGGGGCTCACCGGGGAGCTGTTTTTT
CASSHPDRGLTGELFF
>TRBJ1-3|TRBV18|once|.
TGTGCCAGCTCACGCGATCCGGGCTCTGGAAACACCATATATTTT
CASSRDPGSGNTIYF
>TRBJ2-5|TRBV30|.|TRBD1
TGTGCCTGGAGTCCTCTAGGGACAGGGAAAGAGACCCAGTACTTC
CAWSPLGTGKETQYF
>TRBJ2-7|TRBV6-2/TRBV6-3|.|.
TGTGCCAGCAGTTATCGCACTGACTACGAGCAGTACTTC
CASSYRTDYEQYF
>TRBJ2-1|TRBV2|.|TRBD1
TGTGCCAGCAGGGGACAGGGCCCCTACAATGAGCAGTTCTTC
CASRGQGPYNEQFF
>TRBJ2-1|TRBV7-9|.|TRBD2
TGTGCCAGCAGCTTCATTCTAGCGGGAGGGGACAATGAGCAGTTCTTC
CASSFILAGGDNEQFF
>TRBJ1-2|TRBV5-1|.|.
TGCGCCAGCAGCTTGGGGCCAGGGGAGGGATATGGCTACACCTTC
CASSLGPGEGYGYTF
>TRBJ2-5|TRBV2|.|TRBD1
TGTGCCAGCAGCGCAGGGACAGGGGGCGCCGGGGAGACCCAGTACTTC
CASSAGTGGAGETQYF
>TRBJ1-6|TRBV5-4|once|TRBD1
TGTGCCAGCAGCTCGCAGGGGACAGGGTGGTCACCCCTCCACTTT
CASSSQGTGWSPLHF
>TRBJ1-4|TRBV19|.|TRBD1
TGTGCCAGTAGTGCCACAGACAGGGGAAGGGAAAAACTGTTTTTT
CASSATDRGREKLFF
>TRBJ1-1|TRBV7-6|once|.
TGTGCCAGCAGCTTAGTAGCGGGGGGAAGGCACACTGAAGCTTTCTTT
CASSLVAGGRHTEAFF
>TRBJ1-1|TRBV18|.|.
TGTGCCAGCTCTCCCGACGGGGGGCTGGGCACTGAAGCTTTCTTT
CASSPDGGLGTEAFF
>TRBJ2-3|TRBV4-1|.|TRBD2
TGCGCCAGCAGCCAAACGGGACTAGCAGGAGATACGCAGTATTTT
CASSQTGLAGDTQYF
>TRBJ1-2|TRBV28|.|TRBD1
TGTGCCAGCAGTTTAGGGGGGACAGTGGCATATCGGGGTGGCTACACCTTC
CASSLGGTVAYRGGYTF
>TRBJ2-3|TRBV19|.|TRBD1
TGTGCCAGTAGTAACCCCCGACAGGGGATTGATACGCAGTATTTT
CASSNPRQGIDTQYF
>TRBJ2-1|TRBV24-1|.|TRBD2
TGTGCCACCAGTTACGGACTAGCGGGGAGTGAGCAGTTCTTC
CATSYGLAGSEQFF
>TRBJ2-1|TRBV27|.|.
TGTGCCAGCAGTTTTAGGCAGGGTCTTACCAATGAGCAGTTCTTC
CASSFRQGLTNEQFF
>TRBJ1-1|TRBV2|.|.
TGTGCCAGCGCACGAGAGAGTCGGACTGAAGCTTTCTTT
CASARESRTEAFF
>TRBJ1-2|TRBV2|.|.
TGTGCCAGCAGTGAGGCAGCTAACTATGGCTACACCTTC
CASSEAANYGYTF
>TRBJ2-2|TRBV7-6|.|.
TGTGCCAGCAGCTTAGCGCACCGGGGGGCTGTCGGGGAGCTGTTTTTT
CASSLAHRGAVGELFF
>TRBJ2-1|TRBV19|.|TRBD2
TGTGCCAGCGAACAACTAGCGGGCGGGAATGAGCAGTTCTTC
CASEQLAGGNEQFF
>TRBJ1-4|TRBV7-9|.|TRBD1
TGTGCCAGCAGCTTAAAGAGTTCGGGACAGGGGCGTGAAAAACTGTTTTTT
CASSLKSSGQGREKLFF
>TRBJ2-7|TRBV29-1|.|TRBD2
TGCAGCGTTGAAACCAGCGGGGCCTACGAGCAGTACTTC
CSVETSGAYEQYF
>TRBJ2-7|TRBV19|.|TRBD2
TGTGCCAGTAGTACCCCCACTAGCGGGAGTAGGTACGAGCAGTACTTC
CASSTPTSGSRYEQYF
>TRBJ2-7|TRBV20-1|.|.
TGCAGTGCTAGTGAGCCCCGCGGCCCCTACGAGCAGTACTTC
CSASEPRGPYEQYF
>TRBJ2-5|TRBV13|.|TRBD1
TGTGCCAGCAGCCCCCCCGGGACAGGCGGGTCCCAAGAGACCCAGTACTTC
CASSPPGTGGSQETQYF
>TRBJ2-2|TRBV4-1|.|TRBD2
TGCGCCAGCAGCCAAGATCCTAGGACTAGCGGGGGGGTCGGGGAGCTGTTTTTT
CASSQDPRTSGGVGELFF
>TRBJ2-1|TRBV11-3|.|TRBD1
TGTGCCAGCAGCTTACAGGGGGAAATAAGTGAGCAGTTCTTC
CASSLQGEISEQFF
>TRBJ1-6|TRBV7-9|.|.
TGTGCCAGCAGCATTCACAGGGAGGGACATTCACCCCTCCACTTT
CASSIHREGHSPLHF
>TRBJ2-1|TRBV11-2|.|.
TGTGCCAGCAGCTTAGATTGGAGATCCCTCTACTACAATGAGCAGTTCTTC
CASSLDWRSLYYNEQFF
>TRBJ1-2|TRBV7-9|few|TRBD1
TGTGCCAGCAGCCGACCCGGGACAGGGGGGAGCTATGGCTACACCTTC
CASSRPGTGGSYGYTF
>TRBJ2-7|TRBV2|.|.
TGTGCCAGCAGTGAAGTCCCTCTAGCGACCGGATCACCCTACGAGCAGTACTTC
CASSEVPLATGSPYEQYF
>TRBJ2-1|TRBV14|.|TRBD2
TGTGCCAGCAGCCAAGAAGGATGGCGGGAGGACCCCTACAATGAGCAGTTCTTC
CASSQEGWREDPYNEQFF
>TRBJ2-7|TRBV24-1|.|.
TGTGCCACCAGTGCCGGGTTGGAGCAGTACTTC
CATSAGLEQYF
>TRBJ1-5|TRBV11-2|.|TRBD1
TGTGCCAGCAGCCGGGGGACAGTCAATCAGCCCCAGCATTTT
CASSRGTVNQPQHF
>TRBJ2-2|TRBV28|.|TRBD1
TGTGCCAGCAGTCCCCGACCGGGACAGGGGGCGAACACCGGGGAGCTGTTTTTT
CASSPRPGQGANTGELFF
>TRBJ2-7|TRBV11-2|.|TRBD1
TGTGCCAGCAGCCCTCGACAGGGGATGAGGAGGAGCGAGCAGTACTTC
CASSPRQGMRRSEQYF
>TRBJ2-1|TRBV28|.|TRBD1
TGTGCCAGCAGTCTACCCCGACAGGGCAGCAATGAGCAGTTCTTC
CASSLPRQGSNEQFF
>TRBJ1-3|TRBV11-2|.|TRBD1
TGTGCCAGCAGCCCCGGATCGGGACAGAGATCTGGAAACACCATATATTTT
CASSPGSGQRSGNTIYF
>TRBJ1-2|TRBV11-3|.|.
TGTGCCAGCAGCTTAGAAGGACAGACAGCCTACTATGGCTACACCTTC
CASSLEGQTAYYGYTF
>TRBJ2-5|TRBV7-9|.|TRBD2
TGTGCCAGCAGCTTAGTGCTAGCGGGAGTTGAGACCCAGTACTTC
CASSLVLAGVETQYF